In its sample, the clone carrying this TCR beta chain was seen a few times. During its preparation, the TCRbeta library received unique molecular identifiers. TCRdb re-analysed the PCR reads in MiXCR, keeping a single row per CDR3 protein. Of 350,000 to 450,000 distinct CDR3 sequences listed, over 20% are singletons. The CDR3 length is 15 residues. V was cut by 4 bases and J by 2 bases, with 15 bases left in between. Germline V gives CDR1 MGHRA, CDR2 YSYEKL. The sample is drawn from a study of T-cell reconstitution after alpha-beta-depleted transplantation in children. The chain joins TRBV4-1 to TRBJ2-7; possibly TRBD2 for D (6 bases). Sequenced material: PBMCs from the stem cell graft donor, taken from the stem cell graft. The TCR was taken from a human donor who donated a stem cell graft to a child with acute myeloid leukemia. The CDR3 nucleotides read TGCGCCAGCAGCCCGCGGGACCCCCGAACCTACGAGCAGTACTTC. Protein: CASSPRDPRTYEQYF.